Sequencing of this T cell receptor (beta chain) was carried out in a study of T cell responses to AZD1222 COVID-19 vaccine. Whole-study results and caveats: It was only after the peak T cell response that any repertoires were sampled.

Measured with immunoSEQ multiplex PCR; TCRdb has only the in-frame clones, and not every one. The profile shows 100,000 or so clones, roughly nine tenths of them singletons. The trim removed 4 bases at V and 6 bases at J, leaving 9 bases unmatched. Germline lookup yields CDR1 SGHTA and CDR2 FQGNSA. The CDR3 extends over 15 amino acids. A remark on this clone: The target antigen is unknown.

This specimen consisted of peripheral blood, obtained on day 0 of AZD1222 vaccination. The rearrangement uses TRBV7-2 and TRBJ1-2; 9 bases agree with TRBD1. The sequence was collected from an adult in good health. The CDR3 here is CASSSPGQGGDGYTF. The CDR3 DNA reads as TGTGCCAGCAGCTCCCCGGGACAGGGCGGCGATGGCTACACCTTC.